This T cell receptor (beta chain) was captured by sequencing in a study of blood T cell repertoires in COVID-19. In the study overall: The United States, Italy and Spain were the sources of the acute and convalescent COVID-19 samples. Sources were T cells, B-cell-depleted T cells, or PBMCs; the material itself was cDNA or gDNA.

J gave up 6 bases and V 5 bases, and 14 bases lay outside the gene matches. This CDR3 is 18 amino acids long. CDR1 and CDR2 from the germline V gene are MNHNY and SVGAGI (reference sequence). In the authors' workflow: From reference gene primer amplification, estimates of nucleated cell counts were derived. The repertoire was sequenced with immunoSEQ multiplex PCR; TCRdb's copy has only in-frame clones and lacks some. Clone size and the V and J calls come from that table; the DNA yielded D and trimming. The data contain some 91,000 clones, roughly 80% of them singletons. The J gene is TRBJ2-3, the V gene TRBV6-6; TRBD2 matches 13 bases. This sequence was found in a human donor in a cohort sampled during active COVID-19. Specimen: peripheral blood. The CDR3 protein is CASSLNPGLAGKGDTQYF. The CDR3 DNA follows: TGTGCCAGCAGTCTTAACCCGGGACTAGCGGGAAAGGGTGATACGCAGTATTTT.